This T cell receptor beta chain was documented in a study of control samples from healthy donors and cancer patients. The CDR3 has 15 residues. Germline CDR1 and CDR2: SNHLY and FYNNEI. Trimming removed 6 bases at V and 3 bases at J, with 17 bases between. This table comes from immunoSEQ multiplex PCR, and its TCRdb copy is limited to in-frame clones, with some not included. This sample has fewer than 120,000 clones, with around nine tenths found just once. The sequence came from a woman aged 60-75 years with lung cancer. The chain has TRBV2 and TRBJ1-1; D perhaps matches TRBD1 (6 bases). Sequenced input: PBMCs. CDR3 region: CASRSWGAKDTEAFF. The CDR3, as DNA: TGTGCCAGCAGATCTTGGGGGGCGAAGGACACTGAAGCTTTCTTT. The full variable domain, with the rest looked up from reference TRBV2 and TRBJ1-1, is EPEVTQTPSHQVTQMGQEVILRCVPISNHLYFYWYRQILGQKVEFLVSFYNNEISEKSEIFDDQFSVERPDGSNFTLKIRSTKLEDSAMYFCASRSWGAKDTEAFFGQGTRLTVV.